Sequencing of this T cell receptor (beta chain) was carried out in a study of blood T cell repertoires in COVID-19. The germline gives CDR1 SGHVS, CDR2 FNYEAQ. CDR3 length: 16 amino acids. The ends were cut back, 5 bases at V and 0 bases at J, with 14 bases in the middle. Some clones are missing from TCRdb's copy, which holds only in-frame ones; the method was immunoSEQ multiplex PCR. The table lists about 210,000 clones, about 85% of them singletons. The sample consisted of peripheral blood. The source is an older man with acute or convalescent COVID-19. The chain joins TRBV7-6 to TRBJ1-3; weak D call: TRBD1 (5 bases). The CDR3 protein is CASSLRAINSGNTIYF. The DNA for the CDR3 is TGTGCCAGCAGCCTCAGGGCGATAAACTCTGGAAACACCATATATTTT.